These 30 T cell receptor beta chains were sequenced from one sample in a study of blood T cell repertoires in COVID-19. Profiled with immunoSEQ multiplex PCR; TCRdb holds only in-frame clones, not every one. This sample yields tens of thousands of clones, of which 80% to 95% are seen a single time; less than 0.8% belongs to the top ten. Sequencing used peripheral blood. The receptors shown here come from a woman older than 75 with acute or convalescent COVID-19.

This rearrangement joins TRBV10-3 to TRBJ1-6; no clear D. The V end lost 0 bases, the J end lost 12 bases, and 15 bases lay between the germline ends. CDR3 size: 15 residues. Per the germline V gene, CDR1 is ENHRY and CDR2 is SYGVKD. The DNA for the CDR3 is TGTGCCATCAGTGAGTCAGGATCCCCCCGGGGACCCCTCCACTTT. It specifies CAISESGSPRGPLHF.

The chain links TRBV5-1 to TRBJ1-1; D is ambiguous. V lost 0 bases and J 4 bases, leaving 16 bases between the germline ends. Germline CDR1 SGHRS, CDR2 YFSETQ. This CDR3 region has 16 residues. The CDR3 loop reads CASSLEALGRGTEAFF. The CDR3 DNA reads as TGCGCCAGCAGCTTGGAAGCTTTAGGGCGGGGCACTGAAGCTTTCTTT.

This chain connects TRBV6-4 to TRBJ2-2; the D gene is possibly TRBD1 (6 bases). This CDR3 contains 16 residues. CDR1 and CDR2 from the germline V gene are MRHNA and SNTAGT. Trimming removed 7 bases from V and 4 bases from J, with 19 bases in between. DNA for the CDR3: TGTGCCAGCAAGAGAGAACAGGGTCGAGGCACCGGGGAGCTGTTTTTT. Protein product: CASKREQGRGTGELFF.

The chain combines TRBV4-1 with TRBJ1-2, with D hard to call. V was trimmed by 4 bases and J by 4 bases, leaving 13 bases between them. From germline, CDR1 is MGHRA and CDR2 YSYEKL. This CDR3 contains 14 residues. The DNA for the CDR3 is TGCGCCAGCAGCCCCGAAGGCACAGTCTATGGCTACACCTTC. Protein sequence: CASSPEGTVYGYTF.

The gene calls are TRBV18 and TRBJ1-5; D not resolved. There are 13 residues in the CDR3. Germline values: CDR1 KGHSH, CDR2 LQKENI. V was trimmed by 5 bases and J by 2 bases, leaving 7 bases between them. CDR3 in amino acids: CASSSSGNQPQHF. The CDR3 DNA follows: TGTGCCAGCTCATCCTCGGGCAATCAGCCCCAGCATTTT.

This sequence joins TRBV27 and TRBJ2-1, with TRBD1 as a possible D gene (6 bases). The germline gives CDR1 MNHEY, CDR2 SMNVEV (reference sequence). Trimming took off 4 bases at V and 8 bases at J, with 21 bases between the two ends. The CDR3 sequence is 16 residues long. CDR3 coding DNA: TGTGCCAGCAGTTCCTTTGGGGGCGCCAGGATGTATGAGCAGTTCTTC. Residues: CASSSFGGARMYEQFF.

The chain carries TRBV18 and TRBJ1-2, with D tentatively TRBD1 (6 bases). From germline, CDR1 is KGHSH and CDR2 LQKENI. V was shortened by 4 bases and J by 5 bases, with 8 bases between the two germline ends. The CDR3 is made up of 12 amino acids. The CDR3 protein is CASSQTGYGYTF. DNA of the CDR3: TGTGCCAGCTCACAGACAGGATATGGCTACACCTTC.

In this sample, this clone turned up a few times. In DNA, the CDR3 is TGTGCCAGCAGCTTTTACGGGAGGATGAGTGGCTACACCTTC. This translates into CASSFYGRMSGYTF. J is TRBJ1-2 and V is TRBV5-4; D gene unclear. Germline V lookup: CDR1 SGHNT, CDR2 YYREEE (reference sequence). V lost 2 bases and J lost 7, with 15 bases in between. The CDR3 loop spans 14 amino acids.

This chain uses TRBV9 with TRBJ1-3; D call uncertain. Germline loops: CDR1 SGDLS, CDR2 YYNGEE. Trimming removed 5 bases at V and 6 bases at J, with 12 bases between. The CDR3 runs to 13 residues. This chain's CDR3 is CASSFGVSNTIYF. The CDR3 DNA sequence: TGTGCCAGCAGTTTCGGTGTATCAAACACCATATATTTT.

The rearrangement joins TRBV19 to TRBJ1-5, with 8 bases lining up with TRBD1. Germline V lookup: CDR1 LNHDA, CDR2 SQIVND (reference sequence). CDR3 size: 15 residues. With V trimmed by 5 bases and J by 1 base, 4 bases remained unmatched. Here the CDR3 DNA reads TGTGCCAGTAGTTTCCGACAGGGGAGCAATCAGCCCCAGCATTTT. Amino acids: CASSFRQGSNQPQHF.

The chain is built from TRBV20-1 and TRBJ1-4; D is perhaps TRBD1 (6 bases). Germline values: CDR1 DFQATT, CDR2 SNEGSKA (reference sequence). Between the trimmed V and J ends, which lost 3 bases and 7 bases, there was a span of 15 bases. The CDR3 is 14 residues long. The CDR3 loop is CSASGQRTSEKLFF. In nucleotides, the CDR3 is TGCAGTGCTAGTGGACAGCGCACCTCTGAAAAACTGTTTTTT.

The V and J genes are TRBV5-1 and TRBJ2-2; the match to TRBD1 covers 7 bases. The CDR3 sequence is 18 residues long. V was clipped by 2 bases and J by 0 bases; unmatched bases: 10. In germline, CDR1 is SGHRS, CDR2 YFSETQ. As DNA, the CDR3 is TGCGCCAGCAGCTTAACAAGGACAGGCGACGCGAACACCGGGGAGCTGTTTTTT. It specifies CASSLTRTGDANTGELFF.

The chain uses TRBV4-2 and TRBJ2-3, with TRBD2 matching 11 bases. The CDR3 totals 15 residues. Losses at the gene ends were 6 bases for V and 5 bases for J; bases not matched to a gene: 7. Germline V gives CDR1 LGHNA, CDR2 YNFKEQ. Written as DNA, the CDR3 is TGTGCCAGCAGGCGACTAGCGGGGTACGTAGATACGCAGTATTTT. It encodes CASRRLAGYVDTQYF.

The V and J genes are TRBV3-1 (or the pseudogene TRBV3-2) and TRBJ2-3, with D tentatively TRBD2 (6 bases). Germline-derived CDR1 and CDR2 are LGHDT and YNNKEL (reference sequence). The CDR3 has 15 residues. V gave up 4 bases and J gave up 1 base, with 12 bases separating them. The CDR3 reads CASSRSSARTDTQYF. The CDR3 bases are TGTGCCAGCAGCCGTTCTAGCGCTCGCACAGATACGCAGTATTTT.

The chain links TRBV7-2 to TRBJ1-2, with a tentative D call TRBD1 (5 bases). The CDR3 consists of 15 residues. Germline V gene data show CDR1 as SGHTA and CDR2 as FQGNSA. The V end was cut by 5 bases, the J end by 0 bases, with 13 bases between. CDR3 DNA: TGTGCCAGCAGCGTTTTAGGGGCCTCTAACTATGGCTACACCTTC. This gives the protein CASSVLGASNYGYTF.

The gene calls are TRBV28 and TRBJ2-1; 8 nucleotides align to TRBD2. CDR1 and CDR2 (germline): MDHEN, SYDVKM. Trimming took 8 bases from V and 3 from J; bases not matched to a gene: 6. The CDR3 runs to 14 residues. This CDR3 reads CASAPGGDYNEQFF. CDR3 coding DNA: TGTGCCAGCGCCCCCGGGGGGGACTACAATGAGCAGTTCTTC.

The chain recombines TRBV5-4 with TRBJ1-2, with 9 positions matching TRBD1. From germline, CDR1 is SGHNT and CDR2 YYREEE (reference sequence). V was pared by 5 bases and J by 2 bases, with 4 bases of the junction left unmatched. This CDR3 spans 14 amino acids. CDR3 in amino acids: CASREQGANYGYTF. DNA for the CDR3: TGTGCCAGCAGGGAACAGGGGGCAAACTATGGCTACACCTTC.

J is TRBJ2-3 and V is TRBV3-1 (or the pseudogene TRBV3-2), with D unresolved. CDR1 and CDR2 from the germline V gene are LGHDT and YNNKEL (reference sequence). Trimming removed 4 bases from V and 1 base from J, with 9 bases in between. The CDR3 has 14 residues. The CDR3 here is CASSPRLGTDTQYF. DNA for the CDR3: TGTGCCAGCAGCCCGAGGCTGGGCACAGATACGCAGTATTTT.

The J gene is TRBJ2-7, the V gene TRBV18, with TRBD2 identical over 12 bases. Trimming cost V 2 bases and J 6 bases; bases outside gene matches: 5. Germline V gene lookup returns CDR1 KGHSH and CDR2 LQKENI. The CDR3 loop spans 15 amino acids. The CDR3 loop reads CASSPSELAGGEQYF. The CDR3 DNA reads TGTGCCAGCTCACCAAGCGAACTAGCGGGAGGCGAGCAGTACTTC.

For the CDR3, the DNA is TGTGCCAGCAGCACGGGACTAGCGTTAGGTGAGCAGTTCTTC. Its protein product is CASSTGLALGEQFF. The chain is built from TRBV11-2 and TRBJ2-1, with TRBD2 matching 10 bases. Germline V gene lookup returns CDR1 SGHAT and CDR2 FQNNGV. The CDR3 is 14 residues long. V was clipped by 5 bases and J by 9 bases; unmatched bases: 7. The full variable domain, in which reference TRBV11-2 and TRBJ2-1 provide the parts outside the CDR3, is EAGVAQSPRYKIIEKRQSVAFWCNPISGHATLYWYQQILGQGPKLLIQFQNNGVVDDSQLPKDRFSAERLKGVDSTLKIQPAKLEDSAVYLCASSTGLALGEQFFGPGTRLTVL.

This chain connects TRBV5-1 to TRBJ2-5, with 10 bases lining up with TRBD2. The CDR3 length is 15 residues. Trimming at V came to 4 bases and at J to 5 bases, leaving 8 bases not matched to a gene. In germline, CDR1 is SGHRS, CDR2 YFSETQ. In DNA, the CDR3 is TGCGCCAGCAGCCGCGGACTAGCGGTCTTGGAGACCCAGTACTTC. Protein product: CASSRGLAVLETQYF. The whole variable domain, filled in from reference TRBV5-1 and TRBJ2-5, reads KAGVTQTPRYLIKTRGQQVTLSCSPISGHRSVSWYQQTPGQGLQFLFEYFSETQRNKGNFPGRFSGRQFSNSRSEMNVSTLELGDSALYLCASSRGLAVLETQYFGPGTRLLVL.

The V call is TRBV7-2, the J call TRBJ1-6, with TRBD1 matching over 8 bases. J gave up 10 bases and V 6 bases, and 8 bases lay outside the gene matches. Looked up from germline, CDR1 is SGHTA and CDR2 is FQGNSA. The CDR3 runs to 14 residues. CDR3 region: CASRESGGRSPLHF. The CDR3 DNA reads TGTGCCAGCAGAGAATCAGGGGGCCGATCACCCCTCCACTTT.

The rearrangement links TRBV6-2 or TRBV6-3 to TRBJ2-7; no reliable D call. The V and J ends lost 0 bases and 1 base respectively, with 10 bases between them. Germline CDR1 and CDR2: MNHEY and SVGEGT. This CDR3 has 15 residues. CDR3 nucleotides: TGTGCCAGCAGTTACTCTCTAGGCATGTCCTACGAGCAGTACTTC. Translated, it gives CASSYSLGMSYEQYF.

The CDR3, as DNA: TGCGCCAGCAGCTTTTACTCACTAGCGGGGGGTTACAATGAGCAGTTCTTC. Its translation is CASSFYSLAGGYNEQFF. The chain joins TRBV4-3 to TRBJ2-1; 12 bases align to TRBD2. The CDR3 loop spans 17 amino acids. Germline V gene sequence: CDR1 LGHNA, CDR2 YSLEER. V shed 5 bases, J shed 4 bases, and the junction held 9 bases outside the gene matches.

The chain carries TRBV6-2 or TRBV6-3 and TRBJ2-3; no clear D. V was trimmed by 0 bases and J by 0 bases, leaving 10 bases between them. The germline gives CDR1 MNHEY, CDR2 SVGEGT. This CDR3 has 16 amino acids. The CDR3 bases are TGTGCCAGCAGTTACTCGTCCTCCCGTAGCACAGATACGCAGTATTTT. Amino acids: CASSYSSSRSTDTQYF.

V gene TRBV7-2 combines with J gene TRBJ1-2; D ambiguous. This CDR3 is 13 amino acids long. The V and J ends lost 4 bases and 7 bases respectively, with 13 bases between them. From germline, CDR1 is SGHTA and CDR2 FQGNSA. The CDR3 loop is CASSSSSRFGYTF. The DNA of the CDR3 is TGTGCCAGCAGCTCATCTAGTCGTTTTGGCTACACCTTC.

The chain joins TRBV5-8 to TRBJ2-7; TRBD2 aligns across 12 bases. V was pared by 5 bases and J by 3 bases, with 0 bases of the junction left unmatched. Per germline, CDR1 SGHTS and CDR2 YDEGEE. The CDR3 has 13 residues. The CDR3 loop reads CASRTSGSYEQYF. CDR3 DNA: TGTGCCAGCAGGACTAGCGGGAGCTACGAGCAGTACTTC.

This clone appeared once. The chain couples TRBV6-5 to TRBJ2-7; TRBD2 matches 12 bases. Germline assignment: CDR1 MNHEY and CDR2 SVGAGI. V gave up 2 bases and J gave up 7 bases; unmatched junction bases: 9. CDR3 length: 16 residues. The DNA of the CDR3 is TGTGCCAGCAGTTACCGTTCTAGCGGGGGGGATGGGGAGCAGTACTTC. It translates to CASSYRSSGGDGEQYF.

This clone was picked up one time. This chain connects TRBV7-6 to TRBJ2-1, with 9 bases matching TRBD1. Unmatched junction bases numbered 6, after V lost 6 bases and J lost 3 bases. Germline CDR1 reads SGHVS; CDR2 reads FNYEAQ. The CDR3 consists of 15 residues. CDR3 protein: CASSQPGQGYNEQFF. In nucleotides, the CDR3 is TGTGCCAGCAGTCAACCGGGACAGGGCTACAATGAGCAGTTCTTC.

This rearrangement joins TRBV28 to TRBJ2-7; D unclear. The CDR3 loop spans 11 amino acids. Deletions cut 4 bases from V and 3 bases from J, with 4 bases between. The germline V gene has CDR1 MDHEN and CDR2 SYDVKM. The CDR3 nucleotides are TGTGCCAGCAGTTCAGGCTACGAGCAGTACTTC. The encoded protein is CASSSGYEQYF. Drawing the rest from reference TRBV28 and TRBJ2-7, the complete variable domain is DVKVTQSSRYLVKRTGEKVFLECVQDMDHENMFWYRQDPGLGLRLIYFSYDVKMKEKGDIPEGYSVSREKKERFSLILESASTNQTSMYLCASSSGYEQYFGPGTRLTVT.